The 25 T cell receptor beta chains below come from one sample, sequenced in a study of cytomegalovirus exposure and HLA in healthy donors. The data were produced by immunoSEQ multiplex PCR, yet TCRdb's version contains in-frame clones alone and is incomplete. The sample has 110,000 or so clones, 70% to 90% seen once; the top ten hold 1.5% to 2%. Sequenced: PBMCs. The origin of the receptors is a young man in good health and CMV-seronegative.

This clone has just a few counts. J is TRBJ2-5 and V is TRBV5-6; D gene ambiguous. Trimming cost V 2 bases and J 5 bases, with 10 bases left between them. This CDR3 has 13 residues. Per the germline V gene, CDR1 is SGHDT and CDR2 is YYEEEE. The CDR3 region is CASSFYVRETQYF. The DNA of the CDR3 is TGTGCCAGCAGCTTCTACGTTCGGGAGACCCAGTACTTC.

CDR3 DNA: TGTGCCAGCAGCCCGGCGGTCACAGATACGCAGTATTTT. This encodes CASSPAVTDTQYF. The rearrangement links TRBV6-5 to TRBJ2-3; D is unclear. The germline gives CDR1 MNHEY, CDR2 SVGAGI. The CDR3 contains 13 residues. Trimming left V 6 bases short and J 2 bases short, with 9 bases between.

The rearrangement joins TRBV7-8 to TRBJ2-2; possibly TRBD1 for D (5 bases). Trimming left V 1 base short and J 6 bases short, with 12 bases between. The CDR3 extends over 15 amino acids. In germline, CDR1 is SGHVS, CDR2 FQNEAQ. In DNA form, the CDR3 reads TGTGCCAGCAGCTTAGAGGGGATCAGATCCGGGGAGCTGTTTTTT. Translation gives CASSLEGIRSGELFF.

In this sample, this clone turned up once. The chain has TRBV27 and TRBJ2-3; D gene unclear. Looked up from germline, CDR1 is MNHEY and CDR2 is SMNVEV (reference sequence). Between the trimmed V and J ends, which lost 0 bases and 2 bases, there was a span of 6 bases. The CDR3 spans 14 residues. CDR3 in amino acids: CASSLSANTDTQYF. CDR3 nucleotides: TGTGCCAGCAGTTTATCGGCCAACACAGATACGCAGTATTTT.

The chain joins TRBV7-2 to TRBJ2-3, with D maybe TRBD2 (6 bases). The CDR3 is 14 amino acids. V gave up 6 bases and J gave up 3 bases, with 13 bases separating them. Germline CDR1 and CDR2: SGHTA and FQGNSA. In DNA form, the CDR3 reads TGTGCCAGCAGAGAGCGGGCAGGTACAGATACGCAGTATTTT. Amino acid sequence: CASRERAGTDTQYF.

This chain's CDR3 is CASSPENLRGRKEKLFF. CDR3 nucleotides: TGTGCCAGCAGCCCTGAAAATCTCAGGGGGCGAAAAGAAAAACTGTTTTTT. The rearrangement uses TRBV4-2 and TRBJ1-4, with TRBD1 matching 8 bases. The CDR3 sequence is 17 residues long. Germline CDR1 reads LGHNA; CDR2 reads YNFKEQ. After removal of 4 bases from V and 8 bases from J, the junction contained 15 bases not matched to a gene.

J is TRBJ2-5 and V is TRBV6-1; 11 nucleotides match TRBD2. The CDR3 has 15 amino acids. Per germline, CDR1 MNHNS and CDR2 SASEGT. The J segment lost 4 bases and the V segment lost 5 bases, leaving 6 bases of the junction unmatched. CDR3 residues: CASSFSGGETETQYF. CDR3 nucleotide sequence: TGTGCCAGCAGTTTTAGCGGGGGGGAGACAGAGACCCAGTACTTC.

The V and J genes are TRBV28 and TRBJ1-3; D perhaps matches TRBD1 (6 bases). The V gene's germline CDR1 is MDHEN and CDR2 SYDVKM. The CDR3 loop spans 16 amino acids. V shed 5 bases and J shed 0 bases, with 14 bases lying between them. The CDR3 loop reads CASSLSGAYSGNTIYF. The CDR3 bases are TGTGCCAGCAGTCTCTCAGGGGCGTACTCTGGAAACACCATATATTTT.

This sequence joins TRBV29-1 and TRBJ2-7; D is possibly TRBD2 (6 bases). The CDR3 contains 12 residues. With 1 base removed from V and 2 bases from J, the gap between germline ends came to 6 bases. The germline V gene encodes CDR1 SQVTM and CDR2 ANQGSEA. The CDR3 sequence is CSVEGRAYEQYF. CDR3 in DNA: TGCAGCGTTGAAGGGAGGGCCTACGAGCAGTACTTC.

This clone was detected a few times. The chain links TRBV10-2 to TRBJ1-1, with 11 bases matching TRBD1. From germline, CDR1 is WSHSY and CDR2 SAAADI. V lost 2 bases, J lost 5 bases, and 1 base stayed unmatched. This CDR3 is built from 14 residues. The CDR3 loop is CASSEGTGGTEAFF. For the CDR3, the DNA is TGCGCCAGCAGTGAGGGGACAGGGGGGACTGAAGCTTTCTTT.

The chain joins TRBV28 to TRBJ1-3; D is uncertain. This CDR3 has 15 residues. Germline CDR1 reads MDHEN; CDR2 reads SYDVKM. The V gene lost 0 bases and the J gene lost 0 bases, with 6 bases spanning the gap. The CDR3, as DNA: TGTGCCAGCAGTTTATGGGCCGACTCTGGAAACACCATATATTTT. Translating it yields CASSLWADSGNTIYF.

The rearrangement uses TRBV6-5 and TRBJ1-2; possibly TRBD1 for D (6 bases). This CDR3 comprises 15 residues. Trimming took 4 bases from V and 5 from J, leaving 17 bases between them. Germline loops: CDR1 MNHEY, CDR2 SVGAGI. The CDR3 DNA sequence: TGTGCCAGCAGTTCAGGCTCAGGGGACCTATATGGCTACACCTTC. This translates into CASSSGSGDLYGYTF.

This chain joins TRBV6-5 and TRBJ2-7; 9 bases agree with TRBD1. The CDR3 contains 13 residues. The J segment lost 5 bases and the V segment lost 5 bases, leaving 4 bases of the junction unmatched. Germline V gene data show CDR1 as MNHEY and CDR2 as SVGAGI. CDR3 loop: CASSRTGVHEQYF. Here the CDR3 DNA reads TGTGCCAGCAGTCGGACAGGGGTACACGAGCAGTACTTC.

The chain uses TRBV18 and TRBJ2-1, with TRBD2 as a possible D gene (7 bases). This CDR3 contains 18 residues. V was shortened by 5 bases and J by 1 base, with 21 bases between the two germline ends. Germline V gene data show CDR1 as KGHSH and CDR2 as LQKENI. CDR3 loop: CASSSIGGESGSYNEQFF. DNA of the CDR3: TGTGCCAGCTCATCGATAGGGGGGGAGTCGGGTTCCTACAATGAGCAGTTCTTC.

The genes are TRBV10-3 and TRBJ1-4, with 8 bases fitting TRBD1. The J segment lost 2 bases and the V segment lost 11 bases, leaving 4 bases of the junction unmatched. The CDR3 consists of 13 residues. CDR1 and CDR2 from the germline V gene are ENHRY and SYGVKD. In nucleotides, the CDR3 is TGTGCCTCAGGGGGCGTTACTAATGAAAAACTGTTTTTT. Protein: CASGGVTNEKLFF.

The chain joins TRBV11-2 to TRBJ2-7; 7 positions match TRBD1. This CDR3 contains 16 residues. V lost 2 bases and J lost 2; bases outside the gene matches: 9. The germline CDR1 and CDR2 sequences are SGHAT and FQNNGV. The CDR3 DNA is TGTGCCAGCAGCTTATCGGAGTCAGGGGGTCCCTACGAGCAGTACTTC. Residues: CASSLSESGGPYEQYF.

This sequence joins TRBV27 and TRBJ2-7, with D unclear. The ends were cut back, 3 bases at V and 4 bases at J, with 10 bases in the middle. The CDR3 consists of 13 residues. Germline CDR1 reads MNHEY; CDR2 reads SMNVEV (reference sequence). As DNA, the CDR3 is TGTGCCAGCAGTTTTGGGCCTAAATACGAGCAGTACTTC. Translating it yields CASSFGPKYEQYF.

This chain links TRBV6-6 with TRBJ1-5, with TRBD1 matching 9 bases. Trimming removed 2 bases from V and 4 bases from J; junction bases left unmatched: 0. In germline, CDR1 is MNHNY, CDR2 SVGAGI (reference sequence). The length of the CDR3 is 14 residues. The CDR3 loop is CASSYGQGNQPQHF. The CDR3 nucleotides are TGTGCCAGCAGTTACGGACAGGGGAATCAGCCCCAGCATTTT.

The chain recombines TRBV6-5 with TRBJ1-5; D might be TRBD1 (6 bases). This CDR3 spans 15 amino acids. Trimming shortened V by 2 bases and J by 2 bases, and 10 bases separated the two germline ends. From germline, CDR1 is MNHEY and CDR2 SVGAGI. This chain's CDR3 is CASSYKQGGNQPQHF. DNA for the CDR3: TGTGCCAGCAGTTACAAACAGGGCGGCAATCAGCCCCAGCATTTT.

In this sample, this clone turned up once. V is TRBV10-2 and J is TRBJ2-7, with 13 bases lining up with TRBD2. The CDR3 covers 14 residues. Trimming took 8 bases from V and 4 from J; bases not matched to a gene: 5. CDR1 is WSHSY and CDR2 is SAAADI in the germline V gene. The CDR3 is CASRTSGSGYEQYF. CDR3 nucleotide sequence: TGCGCCAGCCGGACTAGCGGGAGTGGTTACGAGCAGTACTTC.

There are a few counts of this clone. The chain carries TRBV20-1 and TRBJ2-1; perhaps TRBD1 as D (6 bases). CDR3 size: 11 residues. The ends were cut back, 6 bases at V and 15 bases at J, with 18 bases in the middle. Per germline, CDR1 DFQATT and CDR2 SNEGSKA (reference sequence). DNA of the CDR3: TGCAGTGCGATATTCCGGGACAAGAGGTTCTTC. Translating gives CSAIFRDKRFF.

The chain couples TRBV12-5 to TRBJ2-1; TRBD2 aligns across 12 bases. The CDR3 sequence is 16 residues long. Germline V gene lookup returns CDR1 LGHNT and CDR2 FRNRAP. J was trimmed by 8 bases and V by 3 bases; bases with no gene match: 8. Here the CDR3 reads CASGFSSGRAFDEQFF. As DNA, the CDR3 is TGTGCTAGTGGTTTCTCTAGCGGGAGGGCCTTCGATGAGCAGTTCTTC.

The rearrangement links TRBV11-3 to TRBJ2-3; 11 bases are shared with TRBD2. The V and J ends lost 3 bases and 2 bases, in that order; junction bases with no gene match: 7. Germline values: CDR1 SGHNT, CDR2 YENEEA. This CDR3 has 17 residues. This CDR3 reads CASSFSSTSGTTDTQYF. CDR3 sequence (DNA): TGTGCCAGCAGCTTCTCATCGACTAGCGGGACCACAGATACGCAGTATTTT.

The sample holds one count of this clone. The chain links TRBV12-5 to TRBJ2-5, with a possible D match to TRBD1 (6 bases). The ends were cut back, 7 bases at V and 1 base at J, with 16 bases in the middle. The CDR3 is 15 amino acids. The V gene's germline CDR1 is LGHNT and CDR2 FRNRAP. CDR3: CASAGIQGSQETQYF. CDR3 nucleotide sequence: TGTGCTAGTGCCGGAATCCAGGGGTCCCAAGAGACCCAGTACTTC.

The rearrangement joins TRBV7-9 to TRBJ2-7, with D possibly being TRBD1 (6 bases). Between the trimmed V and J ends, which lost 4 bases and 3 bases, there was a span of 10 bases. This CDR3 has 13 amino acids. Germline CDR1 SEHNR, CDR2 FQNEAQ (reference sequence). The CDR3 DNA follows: TGTGCCAGCAGCTGGACAGTTGACTACGAGCAGTACTTC. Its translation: CASSWTVDYEQYF.